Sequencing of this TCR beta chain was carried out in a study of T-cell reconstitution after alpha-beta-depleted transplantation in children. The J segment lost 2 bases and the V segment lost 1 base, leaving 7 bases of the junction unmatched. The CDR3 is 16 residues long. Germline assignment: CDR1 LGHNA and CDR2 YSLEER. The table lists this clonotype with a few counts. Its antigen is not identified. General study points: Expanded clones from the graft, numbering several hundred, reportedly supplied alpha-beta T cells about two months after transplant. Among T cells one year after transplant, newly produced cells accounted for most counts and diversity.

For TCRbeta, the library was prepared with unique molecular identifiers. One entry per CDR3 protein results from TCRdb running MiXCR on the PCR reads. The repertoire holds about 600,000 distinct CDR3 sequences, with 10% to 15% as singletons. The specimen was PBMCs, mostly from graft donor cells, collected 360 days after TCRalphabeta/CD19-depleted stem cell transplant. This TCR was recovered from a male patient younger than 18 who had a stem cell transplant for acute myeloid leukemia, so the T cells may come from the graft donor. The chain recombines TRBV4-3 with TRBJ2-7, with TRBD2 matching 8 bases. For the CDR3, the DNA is TGCGCCAGCAGCCAAGCTGGAGCGGGAGAGCCCTACGAGCAGTACTTC. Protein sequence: CASSQAGAGEPYEQYF.